This TCR beta chain was found in a study of cytomegalovirus exposure and HLA in healthy donors. Study-wide points: A later analysis linked 16,951 TCR beta sequences to HLA alleles at 0.05 false discovery rate. Trimming of TCR beta V- and J-genes showed a link, identified in a later analysis, to a missense DCLRE1C variant. Clonal expansion was found to be greater in HLA-associated TCR beta chains than in equally common others in a later analysis. Earlier results showed most TCR beta V segments being productive about 87% or about 30% of the time.

The V and J ends lost 2 bases and 0 bases, in that order; junction bases with no gene match: 4. Per the germline V gene, CDR1 is MNHEY and CDR2 is SVGAGI. The CDR3 spans 15 residues. This PCR relied on a set of 60 Vbeta primers and 13 Jbeta primers. TCRdb's copy holds only in-frame clones and misses some; the assay was immunoSEQ multiplex PCR. This table has 85,000 to 100,000 clones, over 60% appearing once. A note on this clone: The antigen remains unidentified.

The clonotype was recovered from a human donor in good health. The sequenced sample was PBMCs. The chain employs TRBV6-5 and TRBJ2-7, with 7 nucleotides matching TRBD1. The CDR3 here is CASSYPGTASYEQYF. CDR3 nucleotide sequence: TGTGCCAGCAGTTACCCCGGGACAGCCTCCTACGAGCAGTACTTC.